Shown below are 24 T cell receptor beta chains from a single sample sequenced in a study of blood T cell repertoires in COVID-19. Sequencing used immunoSEQ multiplex PCR; TCRdb keeps in-frame clones, though not all of them. The sample contains roughly 300,000 clones, 90% of which appear only once. Specimen: PBMCs or T cells enriched from blood (not recorded which). These receptors were obtained from a woman in her twenties or thirties who had recovered from COVID-19.

The chain uses TRBV4-3 and TRBJ2-7, with TRBD1 identical over 10 bases. The CDR3 is 15 residues long. CDR1 is LGHNA and CDR2 is YSLEER in the germline V gene. J was trimmed by 2 bases and V by 3 bases; bases with no gene match: 4. The CDR3 loop is CASSHSGTGAYEQYF. The CDR3 DNA reads TGCGCCAGCAGCCATTCCGGGACAGGGGCCTACGAGCAGTACTTC.

The rearrangement links TRBV4-2 to TRBJ2-7; D ambiguous. Looked up from germline, CDR1 is LGHNA and CDR2 is YNFKEQ. Trimming removed 0 bases from V and 6 bases from J, with 6 bases in between. This CDR3 contains 12 residues. The CDR3 sequence is CASSQEASEQYF. CDR3 nucleotide sequence: TGTGCCAGCAGCCAAGAAGCTAGCGAGCAGTACTTC.

This chain connects TRBV7-8 to TRBJ1-1, with D possibly TRBD1 on 6 matching bases. V was clipped by 6 bases and J by 1 base, with 9 bases between them. The CDR3 sequence is 13 residues long. The germline gives CDR1 SGHVS, CDR2 FQNEAQ. This CDR3 reads CASRVGQNTEAFF. CDR3 sequence (DNA): TGTGCCAGCAGGGTGGGACAGAACACTGAAGCTTTCTTT.

On this clone itself: Other DNA sequences within the sample encode an identical CDR3. The V and J genes are TRBV9 and TRBJ2-7; the D is unclear. Germline V gene sequence: CDR1 SGDLS, CDR2 YYNGEE. Trimming cost V 0 bases and J 1 base, with 8 bases left between them. The CDR3 loop spans 14 amino acids. The CDR3, as DNA: TGTGCCAGCAGCGTAGGGAGTCTTTCCTACGAGCAGTACTTC. Translated: CASSVGSLSYEQYF.

Comments on this clone: The junction shows a germline mismatch at one end, possibly a read error. V and J are TRBV11-3 and TRBJ2-1, with a tentative D call TRBD2 (5 bases). CDR1 SGHNT and CDR2 YENEEA come from the germline V gene. CDR3 length: 11 residues. The CDR3: CASSLEQEVVF. CDR3 bases: TGTGCCAGCAGCTTAGAGCAGGAGGTGGTCTTC.

The count of this clone is one. The chain uses TRBV3-1 (or the pseudogene TRBV3-2) and TRBJ2-7, with 8 bases identical to TRBD2. The CDR3 runs to 15 residues. From germline, CDR1 is LGHDT and CDR2 YNNKEL (reference sequence). Trimming took 3 bases from V and 4 from J; bases not matched to a gene: 8. For the CDR3, the DNA is TGTGCCAGCAGCCAGGTAGCGGGGAGCGGGTACGAGCAGTACTTC. Its translation is CASSQVAGSGYEQYF.

The rearrangement uses TRBV2 and TRBJ2-7; TRBD1 is a possible D gene (6 bases). Trimming shortened V by 4 bases and J by 4 bases, and 17 bases separated the two germline ends. CDR1 is SNHLY, CDR2 FYNNEI, per germline. The CDR3 is 15 residues long. The CDR3 DNA sequence: TGTGCCAGCAGTGGTAAATGGGGGCGAGGTTACGAGCAGTACTTC. Its protein product is CASSGKWGRGYEQYF.

The chain joins TRBV3-1 (or the pseudogene TRBV3-2) to TRBJ2-7; no definite D call. The V end was cut by 4 bases, the J end by 3 bases, with 10 bases between. The CDR3 consists of 13 residues. CDR1 and CDR2 (germline): LGHDT, YNNKEL (reference sequence). The chain's CDR3 is CASSPEHLYEQYF. In DNA, the CDR3 is TGTGCCAGCAGCCCGGAGCATCTCTACGAGCAGTACTTC.

With respect to this clone: The same CDR3 arises from other DNA sequences in this sample as well. This sequence joins TRBV18 and TRBJ1-1, with D perhaps matching TRBD1 (6 bases). The germline V gene has CDR1 KGHSH and CDR2 LQKENI. This CDR3 region has 15 residues. V was clipped by 0 bases and J by 2 bases, with 10 bases between them. The CDR3 here is CASSPPQGPNTEAFF. CDR3 DNA sequence: TGTGCCAGCTCACCACCACAGGGACCCAACACTGAAGCTTTCTTT.

This clone was observed at least ten times. The rearrangement uses TRBV29-1 and TRBJ2-1; possible D gene TRBD2, 6 bases. From germline, CDR1 is SQVTM and CDR2 ANQGSEA. The CDR3 is 13 residues long. V was pared by 4 bases and J by 9 bases, with 16 bases between. The DNA for the CDR3 is TGCAGCGTTGTCGTAACGGGAGTTGGTGAGCAGTTCTTC. Translation: CSVVVTGVGEQFF.

V is TRBV25-1 and J is TRBJ2-1, with TRBD2 matching over 12 bases. This CDR3 comprises 14 residues. Per the germline V gene, CDR1 is MGHDK and CDR2 is SYGVNS. With 8 bases clipped from V and 9 bases from J, the junction kept 8 bases outside the gene matches. Written as DNA, the CDR3 is TGTGCCAGCCAATCTAGCGGGAGGGCCGGTGAGCAGTTCTTC. Amino acids: CASQSSGRAGEQFF.

The V call is TRBV27, the J call TRBJ2-4; TRBD2 agrees at 9 bases. The germline CDR1 and CDR2 sequences are MNHEY and SMNVEV (reference sequence). The CDR3 runs to 16 residues. V lost 5 bases to trimming and J lost 5 bases; unmatched junction nucleotides: 10. Here the CDR3 reads CASSPRWTSVENIQYF. The CDR3 DNA sequence: TGTGCCAGCAGTCCGCGTTGGACTAGCGTCGAAAACATTCAGTACTTC.

The chain links TRBV9 to TRBJ1-4, with 9 bases fitting TRBD1. The CDR3 sequence is 15 residues long. The trim removed 0 bases at V and 6 bases at J, leaving 3 bases unmatched. Germline lookup yields CDR1 SGDLS and CDR2 YYNGEE. CDR3 nucleotides: TGTGCCAGCAGCGTAGGGGACAGGGTTTATGAAAAACTGTTTTTT. It codes for CASSVGDRVYEKLFF.

The rearrangement uses TRBV2 and TRBJ2-7; 7 bases fit TRBD1. Germline V gene data show CDR1 as SNHLY and CDR2 as FYNNEI. V shed 5 bases, J shed 3 bases, and the junction held 10 bases outside the gene matches. The CDR3 runs 15 residues. This CDR3 reads CASSSYGTEVYEQYF. As DNA, the CDR3 is TGTGCCAGCAGTTCGTACGGGACAGAAGTCTACGAGCAGTACTTC.

The chain is built from TRBV6-5 and TRBJ2-1, with D possibly matching TRBD2 (5 bases). Trimming cost V 1 base and J 6 bases, with 16 bases left between them. Germline CDR1 MNHEY, CDR2 SVGAGI. The CDR3 covers 16 residues. The CDR3 nucleotides are TGTGCCAGCAGTTACTACTATGCCCTTGGAGGCAATGAGCAGTTCTTC. Amino acids: CASSYYYALGGNEQFF.

The chain employs TRBV24-1 and TRBJ2-3; a weak D match, TRBD2 (5 bases). Germline V gene sequence: CDR1 KGHDR, CDR2 SFDVKD. V was cut by 3 bases and J by 4 bases, with 10 bases left in between. The CDR3 has 14 residues. CDR3 nucleotides: TGTGCCACCAGTGATGAGGGTGGGGCAGATACGCAGTATTTT. Translating it yields CATSDEGGADTQYF.

The chain carries TRBV5-6 and TRBJ2-7; 8 bases align to TRBD2. The CDR3 runs to 14 residues. Unmatched junction bases numbered 5, after V lost 3 bases and J lost 3 bases. Germline lookup yields CDR1 SGHDT and CDR2 YYEEEE. CDR3 region: CASSSTSGSYEQYF. CDR3 nucleotide sequence: TGTGCCAGCAGCTCTACTAGCGGTAGCTACGAGCAGTACTTC.

The J gene is TRBJ1-2, the V gene TRBV5-8; D unresolved. The CDR3 has 10 residues. Per the germline V gene, CDR1 is SGHTS and CDR2 is YDEGEE. V was shortened by 2 bases and J by 8 bases, with 4 bases between the two germline ends. The CDR3 region is CASSFLGYTF. The DNA for the CDR3 is TGTGCCAGCAGCTTTCTAGGCTACACCTTC.

V gene TRBV28 combines with J gene TRBJ1-5; D may be TRBD1 (5 bases). CDR3 length: 15 amino acids. V lost 6 bases and J lost 2, with 14 bases in between. The germline CDR1 and CDR2 sequences are MDHEN and SYDVKM. Written as DNA, the CDR3 is TGTGCCAGCAGCCAGGACATCGGAGGCAATCAGCCCCAGCATTTT. It is translated as CASSQDIGGNQPQHF.

The J gene is TRBJ1-5, the V gene TRBV28; D is unclear. Trimming took 6 bases from V and 4 from J, leaving 13 bases between them. Per the germline V gene, CDR1 is MDHEN and CDR2 is SYDVKM. The CDR3 covers 14 residues. CDR3 in DNA: TGTGCCAGCAGCTCCGGCCCGACAAATCAGCCCCAGCATTTT. Translation: CASSSGPTNQPQHF.

This clone was counted a single time. This rearrangement joins TRBV27 to TRBJ1-6; 7 bases agree with TRBD1. The junction had 8 bases not matched to a gene; V was cut back by 4 bases and J by 8 bases. The V gene's germline CDR1 is MNHEY and CDR2 SMNVEV (reference sequence). The CDR3 runs to 15 residues. CDR3 in amino acids: CASSSWTGTDSPLHF. CDR3 in DNA: TGTGCCAGCAGTTCTTGGACAGGAACTGATTCACCCCTCCACTTT.

In this sample, this clone turned up many times. This sequence joins TRBV7-9 and TRBJ2-2, with D possibly being TRBD2 (7 bases). CDR1 SEHNR and CDR2 FQNEAQ come from the germline V gene (reference sequence). This CDR3 spans 17 amino acids. Trimming took 4 bases from V and 3 from J, leaving 18 bases between them. This CDR3 reads CASSSRLGGLDTGELFF. The DNA of the CDR3 is TGTGCCAGCAGCTCACGTCTCGGGGGGCTGGACACCGGGGAGCTGTTTTTT. The variable domain in full, with the rest retrieved from reference TRBV7-9 and TRBJ2-2, is DTGVSQNPRHKITKRGQNVTFRCDPISEHNRLYWYRQTLGQGPEFLTYFQNEAQLEKSRLLSDRFSAERPKGSFSTLEIQRTEQGDSAMYLCASSSRLGGLDTGELFFGEGSRLTVL.

The chain employs TRBV9 and TRBJ1-3, with D possibly matching TRBD1 (5 bases). This CDR3 contains 14 residues. Germline values: CDR1 SGDLS, CDR2 YYNGEE. Between the trimmed V and J ends, which lost 4 bases and 7 bases, there was a span of 15 bases. CDR3 coding DNA: TGTGCCAGCAGCCTCTCGGGGGACGAGAACACCATATATTTT. It is translated as CASSLSGDENTIYF. Drawing the rest from reference TRBV9 and TRBJ1-3, the complete variable domain is DSGVTQTPKHLITATGQRVTLRCSPRSGDLSVYWYQQSLDQGLQFLIQYYNGEERAKGNILERFSAQQFPDLHSELNLSSLELGDSALYFCASSLSGDENTIYFGEGSWLTVV.

The genes are TRBV13 and TRBJ2-1, with D possibly being TRBD2 (6 bases). Germline assignment: CDR1 PRHDT and CDR2 FYEKMQ (reference sequence). The CDR3 has 17 residues. Trimming pared 0 bases from V and 2 bases from J, leaving 14 bases between. The CDR3 region is CASSLGLLSGAYNEQFF. DNA for the CDR3: TGTGCCAGCAGCTTAGGCCTTCTCTCGGGAGCCTACAATGAGCAGTTCTTC.